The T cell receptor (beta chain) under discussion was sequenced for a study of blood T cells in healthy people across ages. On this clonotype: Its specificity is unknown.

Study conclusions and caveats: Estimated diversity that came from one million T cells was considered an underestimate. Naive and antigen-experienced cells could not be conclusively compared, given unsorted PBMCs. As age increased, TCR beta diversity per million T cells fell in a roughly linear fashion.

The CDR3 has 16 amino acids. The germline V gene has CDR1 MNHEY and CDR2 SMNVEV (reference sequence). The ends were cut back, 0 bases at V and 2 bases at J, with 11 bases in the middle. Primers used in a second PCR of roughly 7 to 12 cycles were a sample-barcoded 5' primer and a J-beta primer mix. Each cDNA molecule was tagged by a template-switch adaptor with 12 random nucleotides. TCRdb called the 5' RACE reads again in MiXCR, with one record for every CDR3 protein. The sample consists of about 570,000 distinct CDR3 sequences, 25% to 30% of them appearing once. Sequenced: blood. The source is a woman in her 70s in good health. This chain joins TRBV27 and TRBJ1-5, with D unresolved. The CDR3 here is CASSLSGVRGNQPQHF. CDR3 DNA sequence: TGTGCCAGCAGTTTATCCGGGGTAAGGGGCAATCAGCCCCAGCATTTT.